These 23 T cell receptor beta chains originate from one sample sequenced in a study of identical twins. TCRdb re-called the 5' RACE reads with MiXCR, one entry per CDR3 protein. The sample holds 1.5 million to 2 million distinct CDR3 sequences; about 32% are singletons and the top ten take over 0.25%. Sequencing used cord blood. These receptors were collected from a newborn girl in good health.

The table lists this clonotype with a count of one. This rearrangement joins TRBV9 to TRBJ1-3; TRBD1 aligns across 7 bases. Germline-derived CDR1 and CDR2 are SGDLS and YYNGEE. V was pared by 2 bases and J by 4 bases, with 6 bases of the junction left unmatched. The CDR3 is made up of 15 amino acids. CDR3 nucleotides: TGTGCCAGCAGCGTGGAGGGGGCGAGAGGAAACACCATATATTTT. Its protein is CASSVEGARGNTIYF.

This clonotype was observed a single time. The chain carries TRBV4-2 and TRBJ2-3, with 10 bases lining up with TRBD2. The CDR3 sequence is 16 residues long. CDR1 and CDR2 from the germline V gene are LGHNA and YNFKEQ. The V and J ends lost 3 bases and 1 base, in that order; junction bases with no gene match: 4. This CDR3 reads CASSQGAGGGTDTQYF. The DNA of the CDR3 is TGTGCCAGCAGCCAGGGAGCGGGAGGGGGCACAGATACGCAGTATTTT.

The chain couples TRBV13 to TRBJ1-6; D may be TRBD1 (5 bases). V was shortened by 3 bases and J by 9 bases, with 12 bases between the two germline ends. Germline loops: CDR1 PRHDT, CDR2 FYEKMQ (reference sequence). CDR3 size: 14 residues. The CDR3 bases are TGTGCCAGCAGCTTTTGGGGGAGGAGTTCACCCCTCCACTTT. Translation gives CASSFWGRSSPLHF.

The rearrangement links TRBV7-2 to TRBJ1-1, with D hard to call. Per germline, CDR1 SGHTA and CDR2 FQGNSA. Trimming removed 0 bases from V and 1 base from J, with 6 bases in between. The CDR3 totals 14 residues. The CDR3 reads CASSLAATNTEAFF. The CDR3 bases are TGTGCCAGCAGCTTAGCGGCCACGAACACTGAAGCTTTCTTT.

With respect to this clonotype: A read error is possible here, since a much larger clone lies one base away. The DNA for the CDR3 is TGTGCCGGCAGCTTGGAGGCAGGGGGATCGAATTACTATGGCTACACCTTC. Translated, it gives CAGSLEAGGSNYYGYTF. The chain links TRBV5-6 to TRBJ1-2; 7 nucleotides align to TRBD1. Germline V gene lookup returns CDR1 SGHDT and CDR2 YYEEEE. The CDR3 spans 17 residues.

This clonotype appeared once. The chain recombines TRBV27 with TRBJ1-5; the D is unclear. Germline CDR1 MNHEY, CDR2 SMNVEV (reference sequence). This CDR3 contains 15 residues. Trimming took off 7 bases at V and 3 bases at J, with 16 bases between the two ends. CDR3 sequence reads: CASTSNPRDNQPQHF. CDR3 in DNA: TGTGCCAGCACCTCAAATCCAAGGGACAATCAGCCCCAGCATTTT.

The rearrangement links TRBV30 to TRBJ2-3; possible D gene TRBD1, 5 bases. Germline V CDR1 and CDR2: GTSNPN, SVGIG (reference sequence). The CDR3 extends over 13 amino acids. V was shortened by 0 bases and J by 1 base, with 5 bases between the two germline ends. The CDR3, as DNA: TGTGCCTGGAGTGTACAGGGCACAGATACGCAGTATTTT. The encoded protein is CAWSVQGTDTQYF.

The chain couples TRBV14 to TRBJ1-1, with a possible D match to TRBD1 (5 bases). V was cut by 0 bases and J by 0 bases, with 11 bases left in between. Germline V gene lookup returns CDR1 SGHDN and CDR2 FVKESK. This CDR3 is 16 amino acids long. As DNA, the CDR3 is TGTGCCAGCAGCCAAGACTGGGGCAACATGAACACTGAAGCTTTCTTT. Encoded protein: CASSQDWGNMNTEAFF.

The chain combines TRBV5-5 with TRBJ2-3; tentatively, D is TRBD1 (5 bases). There are 16 residues in the CDR3. V was trimmed by 0 bases and J by 1 base, leaving 12 bases between them. Germline CDR1 and CDR2: SGHKS and YYEKEE (reference sequence). The CDR3, as DNA: TGTGCCAGCAGCTTGGCGACAGCGTGGGGCACAGATACGCAGTATTTT. Translation: CASSLATAWGTDTQYF.

The sample holds a few counts of this clonotype. The chain uses TRBV12-3 or TRBV12-4 and TRBJ2-1; weak D call: TRBD1 (5 bases). The CDR3 is 14 amino acids. V gave up 7 bases and J gave up 0 bases, with 10 bases separating them. Here the CDR3 DNA reads TGTGCCAGCACCCGACAGCGCTCCTACAATGAGCAGTTCTTC. Translating gives CASTRQRSYNEQFF.

V usage is TRBV9 and J usage is TRBJ2-4; D assignment may be TRBD1 or TRBD2 (5 bases each). This CDR3 has 16 residues. Trimming pared 1 base from V and 0 bases from J, leaving 11 bases between. Germline V gives CDR1 SGDLS, CDR2 YYNGEE. The CDR3 protein is CASSVMPGPAKNIQYF. DNA for the CDR3: TGTGCCAGCAGCGTAATGCCGGGACCAGCCAAAAACATTCAGTACTTC.

There are a few counts of this clonotype. The chain is built from TRBV2 and TRBJ1-4; D might be TRBD1 (5 bases). The CDR3 has 18 amino acids. The germline gives CDR1 SNHLY, CDR2 FYNNEI. Trimming cost V 6 bases and J 4 bases, with 24 bases left between them. For the CDR3, the DNA is TGTGCCAGCAGATTATTCCTGGGACGGCTGCCGCTTAATGAAAAACTGTTTTTT. Residues: CASRLFLGRLPLNEKLFF.

Written as DNA, the CDR3 is TGTGCCATCGATCAGGGGGCTAATGAAAAACTGTTTTTT. Protein product: CAIDQGANEKLFF. The chain combines TRBV21-1 with TRBJ1-4; the table gives TRBD1 as D, unverified against the DNA. TRBV21-1 is labeled a pseudogene. CDR3 length equals 13 residues.

This chain joins TRBV11-2 and TRBJ2-2; D unclear. V shed 3 bases and J shed 4 bases, with 9 bases lying between them. Germline lookup yields CDR1 SGHAT and CDR2 FQNNGV. This CDR3 region has 14 residues. CDR3 sequence: CASSFHGGTGELFF. The CDR3 DNA sequence: TGTGCCAGCAGCTTTCACGGTGGCACCGGGGAGCTGTTTTTT.

The chain couples TRBV4-1 to TRBJ2-7; D remains unclear. V lost 0 bases, J lost 2 bases, and 5 bases lay in between. Germline lookup yields CDR1 MGHRA and CDR2 YSYEKL. This CDR3 comprises 13 residues. The CDR3 here is CASSQEVPYEQYF. DNA for the CDR3: TGCGCCAGCAGCCAAGAGGTTCCCTACGAGCAGTACTTC.

V usage is TRBV28 and J usage is TRBJ2-3, with D unresolved. Trimming took 3 bases from V and 4 from J, leaving 8 bases between them. Germline loops: CDR1 MDHEN, CDR2 SYDVKM. The CDR3 covers 13 residues. CDR3 nucleotide sequence: TGTGCCAGCAGTTTCGGATTCGCAGATACGCAGTATTTT. It codes for CASSFGFADTQYF.

This clonotype was recorded a few times. This chain joins TRBV14 and TRBJ2-6; no definite D call. CDR1 SGHDN and CDR2 FVKESK come from the germline V gene. The CDR3 covers 17 residues. The V gene lost 1 base and the J gene lost 0 bases, with 10 bases spanning the gap. The CDR3 loop reads CASSQAGSFSGANVLTF. In DNA form, the CDR3 reads TGTGCCAGCAGCCAAGCGGGCAGTTTCTCTGGGGCCAACGTCCTGACTTTC. Filled out from reference TRBV14 and TRBJ2-6, the complete variable domain reads EAGVTQFPSHSVIEKGQTVTLRCDPISGHDNLYWYRRVMGKEIKFLLHFVKESKQDESGMPNNRFLAERTGGTYSTLKVQPAELEDSGVYFCASSQAGSFSGANVLTFGAGSRLTVL.

There are a few counts of this clonotype. J is TRBJ2-5 and V is TRBV4-1, with TRBD2 matching 10 bases. J was trimmed by 2 bases and V by 8 bases; bases with no gene match: 2. This CDR3 is 13 amino acids long. CDR1 and CDR2 (germline): MGHRA, YSYEKL. CDR3 DNA sequence: TGCGCCAGCGGACTAGCGGTACAAGAGACCCAGTACTTC. This codes for CASGLAVQETQYF.

The CDR3 here is CATSDPGLAGFTDTQYF. The CDR3 DNA is TGTGCCACCAGTGACCCCGGACTAGCGGGATTCACAGATACGCAGTATTTT. The chain joins TRBV24-1 to TRBJ2-3; 12 bases align to TRBD2. Germline CDR1 KGHDR, CDR2 SFDVKD. CDR3 length equals 17 residues. V dropped 4 bases and J dropped 2; count of bases not matched to a gene: 6.

This clonotype was recorded only once. With a far larger clone one base away, a read error is the likely cause. The chain's CDR3 is CAGSLSAYEQYF. DNA for the CDR3: TGTGCCGGCAGTTTATCAGCCTACGAGCAGTACTTC. The chain combines TRBV12-3 or TRBV12-4 with TRBJ2-5; D not resolved. The DNA end is more similar to TRBJ2-7, so the J call may be wrong. CDR3 length: 12 amino acids.

The gene calls are TRBV20-1 and TRBJ1-4, with D possibly TRBD1 on 5 matching bases. The V gene's germline CDR1 is DFQATT and CDR2 SNEGSKA (reference sequence). CDR3 length: 14 residues. Trimming left V 6 bases short and J 0 bases short, with 11 bases between. In DNA, the CDR3 is TGCAGTGCCAAGAGGGGATCAACTAATGAAAAACTGTTTTTT. This sequence encodes CSAKRGSTNEKLFF.

The rearrangement uses TRBV12-5 and TRBJ2-1; 9 nucleotides agree with TRBD2. This CDR3 contains 15 residues. Germline V gives CDR1 LGHNT, CDR2 FRNRAP. The V and J ends lost 0 bases and 7 bases, in that order; junction bases with no gene match: 4. The CDR3 protein is CASGLVAGGINEQFF. The CDR3 DNA follows: TGTGCTAGTGGTTTGGTAGCGGGGGGTATAAATGAGCAGTTCTTC. The whole variable domain, remainder taken from reference TRBV12-5 and TRBJ2-1, is DARVTQTPRHKVTEMGQEVTMRCQPILGHNTVFWYRQTMMQGLELLAYFRNRAPLDDSGMPKDRFSAEMPDATLATLKIQPSEPRDSAVYFCASGLVAGGINEQFFGPGTRLTVL.

V is TRBV12-5 and J is TRBJ2-5; possible D gene TRBD1, 6 bases. The V end was cut by 5 bases, the J end by 4 bases, with 14 bases between. CDR1 LGHNT and CDR2 FRNRAP come from the germline V gene. CDR3 length: 14 residues. The CDR3 loop reads CASGLWTVRETQYF. The CDR3 DNA reads TGTGCTAGTGGTCTATGGACAGTTCGAGAGACCCAGTACTTC.